This T cell receptor beta chain was obtained from a study of OX40 agonist ivuxolimab in advanced cancers. About the study: Aged roughly 23 to 80 with a mean of about 63 years, they were about 80% male. People who had prior anti-PD-1, anti-PD-L1 or anti-CTLA-4 therapy could take part, and 40% had some. Of the patients, three showed partial responses, one with hepatocellular carcinoma and two with cutaneous melanoma.

Here immunoSEQ multiplex PCR was the method, and the copy in TCRdb shows in-frame clones only, minus some. The repertoire holds 25,000 to 40,000 clones, with around nine tenths as singletons. This clone appeared a few times. Enrollment shut out patients with autoimmune disease history or systemic immunosuppression. The V end was cut by 3 bases, the J end by 2 bases, with 11 bases between. The CDR3 spans 14 residues. From germline, CDR1 is WSHSY and CDR2 SAAADI. The chain employs TRBV10-2 and TRBJ2-7; a weak D match, TRBD1 (6 bases). The source of this sequence is an adult with an advanced solid tumor such as melanoma, head and neck, liver or kidney cancer. Sequencing was performed on CD4+ or CD8+ T cells sorted from blood, taken in a trial of the OX40 agonist ivuxolimab. Written as DNA, the CDR3 is TGCGCCAGCAGTGACAGGGGCTGGGCCTACGAGCAGTACTTC. Residues: CASSDRGWAYEQYF.